These 8 T cell receptor beta chains share one sample of origin, sequenced in a study of blood T cells in healthy people across ages. Using a J-beta primer mix together with a sample-barcoded 5' primer, a second PCR was run for roughly 6 to 12 cycles. TCRdb redid the calling of the 5' RACE reads with MiXCR, one entry per CDR3 protein. The data hold 650,000 to 1,000,000 distinct CDR3 sequences, with 35% to 60% observed a single time. Material: blood. These receptors all come from a man at least 80 years old in good health.

The chain carries TRBV7-2 and TRBJ2-1; 7 bases are a match to TRBD2. Germline V gives CDR1 SGHTA, CDR2 FQGNSA. The CDR3 spans 15 residues. Trimming at V came to 4 bases and at J to 4 bases, leaving 7 bases not matched to a gene. This CDR3 is CASSSHTSVYNEQFF. The CDR3 DNA sequence: TGTGCCAGCAGCTCCCATACTAGCGTTTACAATGAGCAGTTCTTC.

The genes are TRBV28 and TRBJ2-3; D not certain. Germline loops: CDR1 MDHEN, CDR2 SYDVKM. The CDR3 runs 15 residues. V dropped 2 bases and J dropped 4 bases, with 13 bases sitting between them. The CDR3 coding sequence is TGTGCCAGCAGTTTAGTTGTGGGTGCTGCAGATACGCAGTATTTT. It translates to CASSLVVGAADTQYF.

This clonotype was recorded a few times. This chain joins TRBV5-1 and TRBJ2-7; 8 nucleotides line up with TRBD1. Germline trimming cut 1 base from V and 2 bases from J; bases unmatched to any gene: 5. The CDR3 is 15 amino acids. The germline gives CDR1 SGHRS, CDR2 YFSETQ. The CDR3 nucleotides are TGCGCCAGCAGCTTGTTCGGGACAGGAGCCTACGAGCAGTACTTC. The encoded protein is CASSLFGTGAYEQYF.

In DNA, the CDR3 is TGTGCCAGCAGCACGGGGAGACGCTCCTACAATGAGCAGTTCTTC. This gives the protein CASSTGRRSYNEQFF. This chain uses TRBV5-4 with TRBJ2-1, with D possibly TRBD2 on 5 matching bases. The CDR3 loop spans 15 amino acids. V lost 4 bases, J lost 0 bases, and 11 bases lay in between. Germline CDR1 SGHNT, CDR2 YYREEE (reference sequence).

This chain joins TRBV5-6 and TRBJ2-1; 8 bases match TRBD2. The length of the CDR3 is 14 residues. The V gene end was trimmed by 2 bases and the J gene end by 10 bases; junction bases not matched to a gene: 8. Germline CDR1 reads SGHDT; CDR2 reads YYEEEE. This CDR3 is CASSLSGRGWEQFF. The CDR3 DNA follows: TGTGCCAGCAGCTTAAGCGGGAGAGGATGGGAGCAGTTCTTC.

V gene TRBV2 combines with J gene TRBJ2-3; TRBD2 matches at 9 bases. Germline assignment: CDR1 SNHLY and CDR2 FYNNEI. Unmatched junction bases numbered 14, after V lost 4 bases and J lost 9 bases. The CDR3 covers 16 residues. The CDR3 region is CASSGLAELPARTQYF. DNA for the CDR3: TGTGCCAGCAGTGGACTAGCGGAGCTCCCTGCGCGGACGCAGTATTTT.

The chain combines TRBV6-5 with TRBJ2-3; maybe TRBD1 (6 bases). The CDR3 consists of 13 residues. CDR1 is MNHEY, CDR2 SVGAGI, per germline. The V and J ends lost 6 bases and 6 bases respectively, with 13 bases between them. DNA for the CDR3: TGTGCCAGCAGCCATACAGGGATGGATACGCAGTATTTT. Protein sequence: CASSHTGMDTQYF.

The chain is built from TRBV5-1 and TRBJ1-5; D ambiguous. Germline CDR1 SGHRS, CDR2 YFSETQ. V shed 0 bases and J shed 9 bases, with 7 bases lying between them. The CDR3 extends over 12 amino acids. The CDR3 loop reads CASSLASSPQHF. The DNA for the CDR3 is TGCGCCAGCAGCTTGGCTTCTTCGCCCCAGCATTTT.